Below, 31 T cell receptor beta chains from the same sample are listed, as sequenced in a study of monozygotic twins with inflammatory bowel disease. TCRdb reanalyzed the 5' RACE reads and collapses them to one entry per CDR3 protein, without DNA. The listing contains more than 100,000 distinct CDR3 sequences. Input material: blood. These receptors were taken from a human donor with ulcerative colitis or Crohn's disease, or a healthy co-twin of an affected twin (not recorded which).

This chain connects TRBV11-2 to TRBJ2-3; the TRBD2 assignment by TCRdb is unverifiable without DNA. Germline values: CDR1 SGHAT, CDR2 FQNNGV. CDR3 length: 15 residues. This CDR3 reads CASSPSGLFSDTQYF.

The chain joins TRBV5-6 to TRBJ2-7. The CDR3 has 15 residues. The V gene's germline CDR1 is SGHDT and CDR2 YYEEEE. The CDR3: CASSISRRGPYEQYF.

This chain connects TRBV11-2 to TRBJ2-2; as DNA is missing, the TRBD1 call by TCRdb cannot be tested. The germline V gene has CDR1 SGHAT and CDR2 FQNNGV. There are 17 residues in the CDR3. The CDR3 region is CASSSEVRTQNTGELFF.

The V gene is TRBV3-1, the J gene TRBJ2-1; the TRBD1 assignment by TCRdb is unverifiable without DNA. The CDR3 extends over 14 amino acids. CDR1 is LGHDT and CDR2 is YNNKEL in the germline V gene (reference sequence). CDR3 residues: CASSLQGGGNEQFF.

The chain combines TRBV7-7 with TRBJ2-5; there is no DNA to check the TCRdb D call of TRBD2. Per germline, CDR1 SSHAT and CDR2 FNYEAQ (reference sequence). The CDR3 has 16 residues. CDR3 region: CASSSKGLAEQETQYF. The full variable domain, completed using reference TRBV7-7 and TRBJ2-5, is GAGVSQSPRYKVTKRGQDVTLRCDPISSHATLYWYQQALGQGPEFLTYFNYEAQPDKSGLPSDRFSAERPEGSISTLTIQRTEQRDSAMYRCASSSKGLAEQETQYFGPGTRLLVL.

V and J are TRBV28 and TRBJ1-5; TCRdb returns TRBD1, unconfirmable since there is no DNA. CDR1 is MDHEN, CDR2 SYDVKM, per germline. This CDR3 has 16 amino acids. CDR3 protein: CASKAPGTVSNQPQHF.

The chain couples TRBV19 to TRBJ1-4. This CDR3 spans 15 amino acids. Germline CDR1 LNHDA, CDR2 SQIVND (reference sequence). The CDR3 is CASSIIGGTNEKLFF.

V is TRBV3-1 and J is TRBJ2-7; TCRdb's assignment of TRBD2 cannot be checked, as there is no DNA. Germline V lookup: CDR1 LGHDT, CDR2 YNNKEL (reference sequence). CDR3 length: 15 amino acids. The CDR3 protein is CASSQGSAGVYEQYF.

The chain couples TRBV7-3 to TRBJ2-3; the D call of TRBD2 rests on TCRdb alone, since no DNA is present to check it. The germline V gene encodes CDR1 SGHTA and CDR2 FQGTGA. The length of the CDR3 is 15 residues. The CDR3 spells CASSKSGGHTDTQYF.

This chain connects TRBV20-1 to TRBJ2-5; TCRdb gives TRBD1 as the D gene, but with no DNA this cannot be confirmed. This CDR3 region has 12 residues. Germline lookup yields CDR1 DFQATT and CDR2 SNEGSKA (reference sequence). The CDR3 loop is CRPARGAGTQYF.

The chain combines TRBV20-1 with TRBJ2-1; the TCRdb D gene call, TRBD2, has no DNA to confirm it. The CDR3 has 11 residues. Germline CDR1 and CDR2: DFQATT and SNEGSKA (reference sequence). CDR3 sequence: CSAGGLNEQFF.

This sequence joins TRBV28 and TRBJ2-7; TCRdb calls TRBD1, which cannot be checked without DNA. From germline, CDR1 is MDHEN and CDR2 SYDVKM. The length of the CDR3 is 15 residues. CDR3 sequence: CASSLYAGGAYEQYF.

The CDR3 loop reads CASSLRSLGQPQHF. This rearrangement joins TRBV27 to TRBJ1-5. The CDR3 has 14 amino acids. Germline CDR1 MNHEY, CDR2 SMNVEV (reference sequence).

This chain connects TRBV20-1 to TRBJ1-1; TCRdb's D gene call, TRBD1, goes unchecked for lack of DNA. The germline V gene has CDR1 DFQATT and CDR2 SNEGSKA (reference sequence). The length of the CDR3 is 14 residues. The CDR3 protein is CSAYHTGGRAEAFF.

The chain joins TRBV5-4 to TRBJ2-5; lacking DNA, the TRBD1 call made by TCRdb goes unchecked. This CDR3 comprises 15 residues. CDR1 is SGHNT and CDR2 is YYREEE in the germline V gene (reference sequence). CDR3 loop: CASSSGGVSQETQYF.

The CDR3 sequence is CASSGSSRGEQYF. V gene TRBV2 combines with J gene TRBJ2-7; TCRdb's assignment of TRBD1 cannot be checked, as there is no DNA. Germline CDR1 reads SNHLY; CDR2 reads FYNNEI. CDR3 length: 13 amino acids.

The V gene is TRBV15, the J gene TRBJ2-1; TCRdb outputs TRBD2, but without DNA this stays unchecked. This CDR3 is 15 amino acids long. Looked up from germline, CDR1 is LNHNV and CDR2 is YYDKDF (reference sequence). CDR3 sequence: CATSRRTSGSNEQFF.

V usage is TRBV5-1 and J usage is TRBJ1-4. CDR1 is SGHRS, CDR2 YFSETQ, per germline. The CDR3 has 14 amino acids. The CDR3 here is CASSSEVVGEKLFF. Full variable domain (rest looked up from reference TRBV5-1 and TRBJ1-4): KAGVTQTPRYLIKTRGQQVTLSCSPISGHRSVSWYQQTPGQGLQFLFEYFSETQRNKGNFPGRFSGRQFSNSRSEMNVSTLELGDSALYLCASSSEVVGEKLFFGSGTQLSVL.

CDR3 region: CASSLVGTRNTGNEQFF. The V call is TRBV5-1, the J call TRBJ2-1; TCRdb's D call of TRBD2 is untestable without DNA. This CDR3 is built from 17 residues. Germline V lookup: CDR1 SGHRS, CDR2 YFSETQ.

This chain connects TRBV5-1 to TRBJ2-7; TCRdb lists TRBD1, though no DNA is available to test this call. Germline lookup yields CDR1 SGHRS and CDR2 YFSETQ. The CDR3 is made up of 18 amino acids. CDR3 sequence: CASSLDIGRGRQVDEQYF.

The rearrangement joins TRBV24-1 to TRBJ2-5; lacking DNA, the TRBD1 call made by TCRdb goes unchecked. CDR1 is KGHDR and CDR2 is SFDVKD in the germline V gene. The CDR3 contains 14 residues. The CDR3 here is CASADRGLGETQYF.

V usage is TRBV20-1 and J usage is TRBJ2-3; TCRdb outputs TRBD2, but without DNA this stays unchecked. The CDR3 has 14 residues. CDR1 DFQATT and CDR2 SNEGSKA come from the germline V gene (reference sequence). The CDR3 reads CSAIGGTSTDTQYF.

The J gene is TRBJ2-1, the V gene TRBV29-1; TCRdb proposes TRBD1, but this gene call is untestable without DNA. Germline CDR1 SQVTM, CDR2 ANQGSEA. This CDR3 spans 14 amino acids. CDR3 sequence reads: CSVDPGQGAGEQFF.

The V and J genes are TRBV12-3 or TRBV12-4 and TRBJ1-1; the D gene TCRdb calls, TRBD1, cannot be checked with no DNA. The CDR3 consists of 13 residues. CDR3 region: CASTPSLGAEAFF.

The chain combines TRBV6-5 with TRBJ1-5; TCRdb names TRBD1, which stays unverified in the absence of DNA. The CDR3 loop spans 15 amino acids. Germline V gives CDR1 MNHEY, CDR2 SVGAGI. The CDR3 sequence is CASSYSGRGLQPQHF.

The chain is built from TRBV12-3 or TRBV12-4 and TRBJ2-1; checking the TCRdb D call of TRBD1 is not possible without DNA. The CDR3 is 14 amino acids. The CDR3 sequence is CASTGMSSYNEQFF.

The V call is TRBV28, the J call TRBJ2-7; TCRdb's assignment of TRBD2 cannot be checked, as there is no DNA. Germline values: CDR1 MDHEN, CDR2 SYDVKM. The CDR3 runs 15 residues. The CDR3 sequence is CASSRLAGSSYEQYF.

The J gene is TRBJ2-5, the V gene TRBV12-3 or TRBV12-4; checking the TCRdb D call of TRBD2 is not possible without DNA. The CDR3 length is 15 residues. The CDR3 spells CASSSGTSGPRAQYF.

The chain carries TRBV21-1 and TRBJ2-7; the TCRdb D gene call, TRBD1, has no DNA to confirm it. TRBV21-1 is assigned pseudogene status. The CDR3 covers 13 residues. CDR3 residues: CASSKSLPGEQYF.

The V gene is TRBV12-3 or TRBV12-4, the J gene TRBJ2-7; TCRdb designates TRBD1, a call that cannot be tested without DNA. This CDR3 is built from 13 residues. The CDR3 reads CASSLLAGIEQYF.

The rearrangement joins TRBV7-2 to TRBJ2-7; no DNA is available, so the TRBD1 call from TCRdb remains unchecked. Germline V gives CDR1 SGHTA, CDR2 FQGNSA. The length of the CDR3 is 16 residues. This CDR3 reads CASSLALISGLGEQYF.